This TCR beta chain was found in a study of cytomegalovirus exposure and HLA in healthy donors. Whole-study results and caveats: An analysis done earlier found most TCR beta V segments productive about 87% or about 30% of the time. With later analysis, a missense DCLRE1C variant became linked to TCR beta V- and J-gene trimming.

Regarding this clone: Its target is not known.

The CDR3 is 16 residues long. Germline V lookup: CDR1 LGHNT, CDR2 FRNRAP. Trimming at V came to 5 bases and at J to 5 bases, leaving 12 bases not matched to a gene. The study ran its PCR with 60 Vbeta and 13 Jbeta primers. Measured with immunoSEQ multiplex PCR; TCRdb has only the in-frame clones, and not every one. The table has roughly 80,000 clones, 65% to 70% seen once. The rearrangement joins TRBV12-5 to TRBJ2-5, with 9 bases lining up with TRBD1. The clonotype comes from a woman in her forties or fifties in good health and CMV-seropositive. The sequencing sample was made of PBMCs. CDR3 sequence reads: CASGRGGQGMLETQYF. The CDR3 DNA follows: TGTGCTAGTGGTAGGGGGGGACAGGGAATGTTGGAGACCCAGTACTTC.